Below, 7 T cell receptor beta chains from the same sample are listed, as sequenced in a study of CD8 T cells in ankylosing spondylitis. Via MiXCR, TCRdb re-called the 5' RACE reads, giving one row per CDR3 protein. Counted here are 250,000 to 300,000 distinct CDR3 sequences, roughly 20% occurring once; the ten biggest clones make up less than 9.5%. The sequenced material came from blood, either unsorted or a sorted T cell fraction (not recorded which). These receptors were collected from a male donor with ankylosing spondylitis or in good health (not recorded which).

This clonotype was counted ten times or more. The chain employs TRBV24-1 and TRBJ2-1; TRBD1 might be the D (5 bases). CDR3 length equals 16 residues. From germline, CDR1 is KGHDR and CDR2 SFDVKD. Between the trimmed V and J ends, which lost 1 base and 1 base, there was a span of 10 bases. The CDR3 sequence is CATSDLSPGSYNEQFF. The CDR3 coding sequence is TGTGCCACCAGTGATTTAAGTCCAGGGTCCTACAATGAGCAGTTCTTC.

In this sample, this clonotype turned up many times. The chain links TRBV7-7 to TRBJ2-5, with 10 bases matching TRBD2. The germline V gene encodes CDR1 SSHAT and CDR2 FNYEAQ (reference sequence). Germline trimming cut 4 bases from V and 2 bases from J; bases unmatched to any gene: 1. The CDR3 has 14 amino acids. The CDR3 DNA is TGTGCCAGCAGCTCACTAGCGGGGCAAGAGACCCAGTACTTC. Protein product: CASSSLAGQETQYF. Full variable domain (outside the CDR3, taken from reference TRBV7-7 and TRBJ2-5): GAGVSQSPRYKVTKRGQDVTLRCDPISSHATLYWYQQALGQGPEFLTYFNYEAQPDKSGLPSDRFSAERPEGSISTLTIQRTEQRDSAMYRCASSSLAGQETQYFGPGTRLLVL.

In this sample, this clonotype turned up a few times. The chain uses TRBV5-1 and TRBJ1-2; TRBD1 aligns across 8 bases. After removal of 4 bases from V and 7 bases from J, the junction contained 12 bases not matched to a gene. The CDR3 runs to 15 residues. From germline, CDR1 is SGHRS and CDR2 YFSETQ. In DNA form, the CDR3 reads TGCGCCAGCAGCCAGGACAGGGTTTTATCTGGTGGCTACACCTTC. This encodes CASSQDRVLSGGYTF.

V usage is TRBV20-1 and J usage is TRBJ2-1, with TRBD2 matching 13 bases. CDR3 length: 15 residues. Trimming at V came to 2 bases and at J to 6 bases, leaving 4 bases not matched to a gene. Looked up from germline, CDR1 is DFQATT and CDR2 is SNEGSKA (reference sequence). CDR3 sequence reads: CSARQLAGGPNEQFF. The CDR3 DNA is TGCAGTGCTAGACAACTAGCGGGAGGGCCCAATGAGCAGTTCTTC.

This rearrangement joins TRBV10-3 to TRBJ2-5, with TRBD2 identical over 9 bases. V lost 1 base and J lost 2; bases outside the gene matches: 2. The CDR3 has 15 residues. The V gene's germline CDR1 is ENHRY and CDR2 SYGVKD. The CDR3 nucleotides are TGTGCCATCAGTGAGTTAGCGGGGGAGCAAGAGACCCAGTACTTC. It yields the protein CAISELAGEQETQYF.

The chain is built from TRBV20-1 and TRBJ1-2, with TRBD1 matching 8 bases. From germline, CDR1 is DFQATT and CDR2 SNEGSKA (reference sequence). With 3 bases clipped from V and 6 bases from J, the junction kept 0 bases outside the gene matches. The CDR3 totals 11 residues. In nucleotides, the CDR3 is TGCAGTGCTAGGACAGGGGATGGCTACACCTTC. It codes for CSARTGDGYTF.

The chain links TRBV12-3 or TRBV12-4 to TRBJ2-5, with D tentatively TRBD1 or TRBD2 (6 bases each). V was clipped by 2 bases and J by 1 base, with 11 bases between them. The CDR3 has 15 amino acids. The CDR3 coding sequence is TGTGCCAGCAGTTTACAGGGGACTCCCCAAGAGACCCAGTACTTC. Translated: CASSLQGTPQETQYF.